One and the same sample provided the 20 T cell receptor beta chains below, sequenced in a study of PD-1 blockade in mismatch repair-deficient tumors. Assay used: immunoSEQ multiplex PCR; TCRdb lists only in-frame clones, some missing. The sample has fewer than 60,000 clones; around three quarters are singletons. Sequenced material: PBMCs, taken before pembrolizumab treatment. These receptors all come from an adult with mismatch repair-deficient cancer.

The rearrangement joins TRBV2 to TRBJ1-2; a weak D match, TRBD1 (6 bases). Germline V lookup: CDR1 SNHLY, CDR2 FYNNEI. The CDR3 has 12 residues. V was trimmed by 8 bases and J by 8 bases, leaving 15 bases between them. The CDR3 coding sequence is TGTGCCAGCTCAGGGGACATCGCGGGCTACACCTTC. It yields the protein CASSGDIAGYTF.

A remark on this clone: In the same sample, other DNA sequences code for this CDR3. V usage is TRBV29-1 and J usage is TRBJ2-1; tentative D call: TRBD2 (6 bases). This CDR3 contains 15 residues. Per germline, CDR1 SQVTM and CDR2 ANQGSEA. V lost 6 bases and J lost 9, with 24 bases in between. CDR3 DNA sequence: TGCAGCGTGGTTCGACTAGAAATCAGATCGGGTGAGCAGTTCTTC. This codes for CSVVRLEIRSGEQFF.

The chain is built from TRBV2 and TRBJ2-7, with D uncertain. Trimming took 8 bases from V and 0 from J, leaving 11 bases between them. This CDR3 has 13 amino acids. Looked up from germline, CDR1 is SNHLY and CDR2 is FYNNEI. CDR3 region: CASQRDRSYEQYF. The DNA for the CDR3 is TGTGCCAGCCAACGAGATCGCTCCTACGAGCAGTACTTC.

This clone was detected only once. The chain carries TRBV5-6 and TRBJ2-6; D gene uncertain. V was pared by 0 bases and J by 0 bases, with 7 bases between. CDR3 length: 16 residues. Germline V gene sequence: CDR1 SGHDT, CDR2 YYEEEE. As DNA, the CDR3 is TGTGCCAGCAGCTTGGATCTCGGCTCTGGGGCCAACGTCCTGACTTTC. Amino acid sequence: CASSLDLGSGANVLTF.

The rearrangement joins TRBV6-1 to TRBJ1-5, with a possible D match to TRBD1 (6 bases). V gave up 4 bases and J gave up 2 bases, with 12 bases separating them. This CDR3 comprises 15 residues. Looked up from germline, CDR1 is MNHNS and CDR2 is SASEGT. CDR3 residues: CASSVEQGGNQPQHF. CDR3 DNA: TGTGCCAGCAGTGTCGAACAGGGTGGCAATCAGCCCCAGCATTTT.

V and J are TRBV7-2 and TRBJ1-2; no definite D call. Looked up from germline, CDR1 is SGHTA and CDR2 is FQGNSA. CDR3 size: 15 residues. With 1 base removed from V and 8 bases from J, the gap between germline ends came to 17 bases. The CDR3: CASSLVRGSAGGYTF. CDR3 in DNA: TGTGCCAGCAGCTTAGTGCGGGGATCAGCGGGAGGCTACACCTTC. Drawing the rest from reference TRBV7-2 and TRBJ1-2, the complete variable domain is GAGVSQSPSNKVTEKGKDVELRCDPISGHTALYWYRQSLGQGLEFLIYFQGNSAPDKSGLPSDRFSAERTGGSVSTLTIQRTQQEDSAVYLCASSLVRGSAGGYTFGSGTRLTVV.

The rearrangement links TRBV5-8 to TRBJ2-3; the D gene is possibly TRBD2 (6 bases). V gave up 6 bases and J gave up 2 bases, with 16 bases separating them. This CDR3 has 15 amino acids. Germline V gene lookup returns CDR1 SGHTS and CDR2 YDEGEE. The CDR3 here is CASTLVIADTDTQYF. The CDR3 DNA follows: TGTGCCAGCACCCTCGTAATAGCGGACACAGATACGCAGTATTTT.

The CDR3 bases are TGCGCCAGCAGCCTAGGGACAGACGCCGGGGAGCTGTTTTTT. Protein product: CASSLGTDAGELFF. The V and J genes are TRBV5-1 and TRBJ2-2, with 7 bases fitting TRBD1. This CDR3 region has 14 residues. The germline gives CDR1 SGHRS, CDR2 YFSETQ. V lost 4 bases and J lost 6; bases outside the gene matches: 6.

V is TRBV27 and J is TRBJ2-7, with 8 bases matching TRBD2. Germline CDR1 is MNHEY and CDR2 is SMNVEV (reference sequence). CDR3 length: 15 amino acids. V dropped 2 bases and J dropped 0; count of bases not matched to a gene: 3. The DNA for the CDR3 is TGTGCCAGCAGTTTAACGGGAGGGATCTCCTACGAGCAGTACTTC. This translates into CASSLTGGISYEQYF.

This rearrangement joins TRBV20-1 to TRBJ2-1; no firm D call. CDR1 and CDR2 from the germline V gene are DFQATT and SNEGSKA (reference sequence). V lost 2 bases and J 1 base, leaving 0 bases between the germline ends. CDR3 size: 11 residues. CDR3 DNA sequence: TGCAGTGCTAGATCCTACAATGAGCAGTTCTTC. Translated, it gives CSARSYNEQFF.

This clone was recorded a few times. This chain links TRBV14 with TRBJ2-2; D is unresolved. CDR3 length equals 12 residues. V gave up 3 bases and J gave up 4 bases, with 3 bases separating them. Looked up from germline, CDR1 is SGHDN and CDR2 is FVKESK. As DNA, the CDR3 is TGTGCCAGCAGCCATAGCACCGGGGAGCTGTTTTTT. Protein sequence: CASSHSTGELFF.

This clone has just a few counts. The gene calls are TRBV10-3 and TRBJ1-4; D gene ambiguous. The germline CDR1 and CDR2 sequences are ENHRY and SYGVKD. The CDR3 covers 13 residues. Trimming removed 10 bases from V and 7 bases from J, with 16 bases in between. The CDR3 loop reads CATNLGRSEKLFF. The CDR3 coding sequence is TGTGCCACGAACCTGGGTCGCAGTGAAAAACTGTTTTTT.

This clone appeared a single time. The CDR3 is CASTDTTGQSGELFF. CDR3 coding DNA: TGTGCCAGCACTGACACGACAGGGCAGTCCGGGGAGCTGTTTTTT. This sequence joins TRBV11-1 and TRBJ2-2, with 7 bases aligning to TRBD1. Trimming took 7 bases from V and 6 from J; bases not matched to a gene: 11. The CDR3 has 15 amino acids. Per germline, CDR1 SGHAT and CDR2 FQDESV (reference sequence).

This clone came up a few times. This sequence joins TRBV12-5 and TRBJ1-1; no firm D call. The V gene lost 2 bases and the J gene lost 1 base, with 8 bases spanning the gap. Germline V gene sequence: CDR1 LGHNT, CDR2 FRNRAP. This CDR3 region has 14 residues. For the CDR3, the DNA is TGTGCTAGTGGTTTGAGCGTGTGGAACACTGAAGCTTTCTTT. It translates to CASGLSVWNTEAFF.

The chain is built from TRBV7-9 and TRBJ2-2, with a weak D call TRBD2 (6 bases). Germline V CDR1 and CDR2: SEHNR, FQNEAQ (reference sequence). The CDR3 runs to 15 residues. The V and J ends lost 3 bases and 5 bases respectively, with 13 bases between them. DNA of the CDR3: TGTGCCAGCAGCTTTTCGGGAGTAAGGACCGGGGAGCTGTTTTTT. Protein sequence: CASSFSGVRTGELFF.

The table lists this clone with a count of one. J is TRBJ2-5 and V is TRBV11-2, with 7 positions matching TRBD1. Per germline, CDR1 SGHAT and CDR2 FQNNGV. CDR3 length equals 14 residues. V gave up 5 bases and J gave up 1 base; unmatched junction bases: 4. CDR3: CASSRTGVQETQYF. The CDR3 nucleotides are TGTGCCAGCAGCCGTACAGGGGTCCAAGAGACCCAGTACTTC.

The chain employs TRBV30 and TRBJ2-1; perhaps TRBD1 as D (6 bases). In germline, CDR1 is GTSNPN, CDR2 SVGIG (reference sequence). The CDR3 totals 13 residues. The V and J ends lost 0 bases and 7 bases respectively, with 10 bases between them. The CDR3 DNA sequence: TGTGCCTGGAGTGTAAGTAGGGGGAATGAGCAGTTCTTC. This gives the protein CAWSVSRGNEQFF. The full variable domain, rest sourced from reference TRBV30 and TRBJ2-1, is SQTIHQWPATLVQPVGSPLSLECTVEGTSNPNLYWYRQAAGRGLQLLFYSVGIGQISSEVPQNLSASRPQDRQFILSSKKLLLSDSGFYLCAWSVSRGNEQFFGPGTRLTVL.

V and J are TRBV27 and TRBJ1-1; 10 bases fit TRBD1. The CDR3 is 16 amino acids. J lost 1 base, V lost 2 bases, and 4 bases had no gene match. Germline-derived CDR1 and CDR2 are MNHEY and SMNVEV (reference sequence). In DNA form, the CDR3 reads TGTGCCAGCAGTTTACCCGGACAGGGGGGGAACACTGAAGCTTTCTTT. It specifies CASSLPGQGGNTEAFF.

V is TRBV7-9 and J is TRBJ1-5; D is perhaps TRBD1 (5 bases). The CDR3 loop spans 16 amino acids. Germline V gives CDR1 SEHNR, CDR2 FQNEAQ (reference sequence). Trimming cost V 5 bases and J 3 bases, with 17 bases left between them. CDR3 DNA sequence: TGTGCCAGCAGCCCCGGGACGGTAAATTTCAATCAGCCCCAGCATTTT. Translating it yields CASSPGTVNFNQPQHF.

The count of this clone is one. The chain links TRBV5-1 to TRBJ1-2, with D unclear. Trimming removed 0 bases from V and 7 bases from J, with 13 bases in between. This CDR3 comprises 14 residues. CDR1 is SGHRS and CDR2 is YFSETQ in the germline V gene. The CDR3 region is CASSLETKGGGYTF. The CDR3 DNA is TGCGCCAGCAGCTTGGAGACAAAAGGCGGTGGCTACACCTTC.